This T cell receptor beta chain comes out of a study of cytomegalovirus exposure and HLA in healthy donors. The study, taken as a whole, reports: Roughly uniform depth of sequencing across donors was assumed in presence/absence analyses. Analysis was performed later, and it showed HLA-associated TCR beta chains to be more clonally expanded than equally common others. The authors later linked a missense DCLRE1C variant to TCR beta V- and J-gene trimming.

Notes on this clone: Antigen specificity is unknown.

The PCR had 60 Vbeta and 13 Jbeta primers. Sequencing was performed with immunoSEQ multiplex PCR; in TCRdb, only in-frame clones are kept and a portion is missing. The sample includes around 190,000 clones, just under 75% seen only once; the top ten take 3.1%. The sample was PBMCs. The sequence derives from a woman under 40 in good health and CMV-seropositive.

The CDR3 bases are TGTGCCACCAGCAGAGAAGGGGACAGGAGAGGTAATGAGCAGTTCTTC. It codes for CATSREGDRRGNEQFF. The V and J genes are TRBV15 and TRBJ2-1; TRBD1 agrees at 8 bases. The J segment lost 7 bases and the V segment lost 0 bases, leaving 8 bases of the junction unmatched. Germline V CDR1 and CDR2: LNHNV, YYDKDF (reference sequence). The length of the CDR3 is 16 residues.